These 23 T cell receptor beta chains share one sample of origin, sequenced in a study of cytomegalovirus exposure and HLA in healthy donors. This PCR relied on a set of 60 Vbeta primers and 13 Jbeta primers. TCRdb's copy holds only in-frame clones and misses some; the assay was immunoSEQ multiplex PCR. The sample has about 130,000 clones, 75% to 90% seen once. Sequencing used PBMCs. These receptors were taken from a man aged 25 to 40 in good health and CMV-seronegative.

The gene calls are TRBV30 and TRBJ2-5, with 7 bases aligning to TRBD1. The J call is in doubt because the DNA end fits TRBJ2-7 better. The length of the CDR3 is 13 residues. The germline V gene has CDR1 GTSNPN and CDR2 SVGIG (reference sequence). CDR3 in amino acids: CAWSGRGRSEQYF. CDR3 nucleotides: TGTGCCTGGAGTGGAAGGGGGCGAAGCGAGCAGTACTTC.

The chain recombines TRBV27 with TRBJ2-3; 9 bases align to TRBD1. Germline lookup yields CDR1 MNHEY and CDR2 SMNVEV (reference sequence). The CDR3 covers 16 residues. J was trimmed by 5 bases and V by 5 bases; bases with no gene match: 11. For the CDR3, the DNA is TGTGCCAGCAGTAAACTACAGGGGGCGCGTGAAGATACGCAGTATTTT. Translated, it gives CASSKLQGAREDTQYF.

The V and J genes are TRBV28 and TRBJ1-5, with D maybe TRBD1 (5 bases). The ends were cut back, 1 base at V and 0 bases at J, with 16 bases in the middle. This CDR3 comprises 18 residues. Germline CDR1 and CDR2: MDHEN and SYDVKM. The CDR3 region is CASSLSSTTVPSNQPQHF. CDR3 nucleotides: TGTGCCAGCAGTTTATCCTCGACGACAGTTCCTAGCAATCAGCCCCAGCATTTT.

The chain recombines TRBV5-5 with TRBJ1-3; D not resolved. This CDR3 contains 17 residues. Germline lookup yields CDR1 SGHKS and CDR2 YYEKEE (reference sequence). Trimming pared 5 bases from V and 0 bases from J, leaving 18 bases between. CDR3 sequence reads: CASSIGGLGYSGNTIYF. The CDR3 nucleotides are TGTGCCAGCAGTATTGGAGGTCTCGGATACTCTGGAAACACCATATATTTT.

The chain combines TRBV9 with TRBJ2-7; 11 nucleotides match TRBD2. Trimming took 4 bases from V and 6 from J; bases not matched to a gene: 9. CDR1 SGDLS and CDR2 YYNGEE come from the germline V gene. This CDR3 region has 15 residues. The CDR3, as DNA: TGTGCCAGCAGCCCGACTAGCGGGACCCTCTCCGAGCAGTACTTC. This sequence encodes CASSPTSGTLSEQYF. Complete variable domain (other parts from reference TRBV9 and TRBJ2-7): DSGVTQTPKHLITATGQRVTLRCSPRSGDLSVYWYQQSLDQGLQFLIQYYNGEERAKGNILERFSAQQFPDLHSELNLSSLELGDSALYFCASSPTSGTLSEQYFGPGTRLTVT.

The J gene is TRBJ2-3, the V gene TRBV7-3; no clear D. Per the germline V gene, CDR1 is SGHTA and CDR2 is FQGTGA. The CDR3 is 13 residues long. The V end was cut by 1 base, the J end by 3 bases, with 5 bases between. Written as DNA, the CDR3 is TGTGCCAGCAGCTTAAGGCTTACAGATACGCAGTATTTT. Translated: CASSLRLTDTQYF.

The sample holds one count of this clone. This CDR3 is CASSQNGGSFHNEQFF. CDR3 coding DNA: TGCGCCAGCAGCCAAAACGGGGGTAGTTTCCACAATGAGCAGTTCTTC. This rearrangement joins TRBV4-1 to TRBJ2-1, with D tentatively TRBD2 (6 bases). Looked up from germline, CDR1 is MGHRA and CDR2 is YSYEKL. V dropped 2 bases and J dropped 5 bases, with 16 bases sitting between them. The CDR3 length is 16 residues.

The chain is built from TRBV12-5 and TRBJ2-7, with a tentative D call TRBD1 (6 bases). V was cut by 0 bases and J by 4 bases, with 16 bases left in between. The CDR3 runs 16 residues. Looked up from germline, CDR1 is LGHNT and CDR2 is FRNRAP. The CDR3 DNA follows: TGTGCTAGTGGTTTGGTACTCAGGGGTATGTTGTACGAGCAGTACTTC. It is translated as CASGLVLRGMLYEQYF.

The genes are TRBV2 and TRBJ2-7, with D possibly TRBD2 on 6 matching bases. There are 16 residues in the CDR3. CDR1 is SNHLY, CDR2 FYNNEI, per germline. V dropped 8 bases and J dropped 3 bases, with 23 bases sitting between them. CDR3 bases: TGTGCCAGCCAGACTAGGCTTCAGGCAAACTACTACGAGCAGTACTTC. This encodes CASQTRLQANYYEQYF.

The chain combines TRBV30 with TRBJ2-7, with a weak D call TRBD2 (6 bases). The CDR3 extends over 14 amino acids. V was shortened by 2 bases and J by 2 bases, with 13 bases between the two germline ends. Germline values: CDR1 GTSNPN, CDR2 SVGIG (reference sequence). As DNA, the CDR3 is TGTGCCTGGAGTTGGTGGGGGAGGACCTACGAGCAGTACTTC. Translation: CAWSWWGRTYEQYF.

V gene TRBV6-1 combines with J gene TRBJ1-2; D is perhaps TRBD1 (6 bases). Germline lookup yields CDR1 MNHNS and CDR2 SASEGT. Between the trimmed V and J ends, which lost 3 bases and 7 bases, there was a span of 12 bases. The CDR3 loop spans 13 amino acids. DNA for the CDR3: TGTGCCAGCAGTGAGGAACAGGGTCTTGGCTACACCTTC. Its translation is CASSEEQGLGYTF.

CDR3 coding DNA: TGCGCCAGCAGTGAGGGACTAGCGGGAGCGAACACCGGGGAGCTGTTTTTT. Residues: CASSEGLAGANTGELFF. The chain employs TRBV10-1 and TRBJ2-2; 13 nucleotides align to TRBD2. The length of the CDR3 is 17 residues. CDR1 is WNHNN and CDR2 is SYGVQD in the germline V gene (reference sequence). The J segment lost 0 bases and the V segment lost 2 bases, leaving 0 bases of the junction unmatched.

V is TRBV14 and J is TRBJ2-3; D is possibly TRBD1 (5 bases). The CDR3 runs 16 residues. Trimming took off 1 base at V and 2 bases at J, with 13 bases between the two ends. Germline V lookup: CDR1 SGHDN, CDR2 FVKESK. For the CDR3, the DNA is TGTGCCAGCAGCCAAGTAGGGGCTTGGTACACAGATACGCAGTATTTT. The encoded protein is CASSQVGAWYTDTQYF. Using reference TRBV14 and TRBJ2-3 for the parts outside the CDR3, the full variable domain is EAGVTQFPSHSVIEKGQTVTLRCDPISGHDNLYWYRRVMGKEIKFLLHFVKESKQDESGMPNNRFLAERTGGTYSTLKVQPAELEDSGVYFCASSQVGAWYTDTQYFGPGTRLTVL.

The V and J genes are TRBV18 and TRBJ2-7; TRBD2 aligns across 10 bases. Germline-derived CDR1 and CDR2 are KGHSH and LQKENI. V shed 3 bases and J 5 bases; nucleotides not matched to a gene: 10. The CDR3 totals 16 residues. DNA of the CDR3: TGTGCCAGCTCACCCACAATTCTAGCGGGAGCCGACGAGCAGTACTTC. This encodes CASSPTILAGADEQYF.

V is TRBV6-1 and J is TRBJ2-1; a possible D gene is TRBD1 (5 bases). From germline, CDR1 is MNHNS and CDR2 SASEGT. The CDR3 runs 15 residues. In DNA, the CDR3 is TGTGCTCCAGCCGTCTTTCCGGGCAGGGCCGATGAGCAGTTCTTC. Translating gives CAPAVFPGRADEQFF.

This rearrangement joins TRBV10-3 to TRBJ2-1; 7 bases are shared with TRBD2. Trimming at V came to 0 bases and at J to 9 bases, leaving 5 bases not matched to a gene. CDR1 is ENHRY and CDR2 is SYGVKD in the germline V gene. The CDR3 runs 14 residues. The CDR3 spells CAISESITGGEQFF. CDR3 bases: TGTGCCATCAGTGAGTCCATCACGGGAGGTGAGCAGTTCTTC.

The chain recombines TRBV6-1 with TRBJ1-2; D is uncertain. CDR1 and CDR2 from the germline V gene are MNHNS and SASEGT. The CDR3 sequence is 13 residues long. V shed 4 bases and J shed 6 bases, with 12 bases lying between them. CDR3 protein: CASSVTPSDGYTF. The CDR3 nucleotides read TGTGCCAGCAGTGTAACTCCTTCGGATGGCTACACCTTC.

This sequence joins TRBV4-3 and TRBJ2-3; 8 bases map to TRBD1. Germline lookup yields CDR1 LGHNA and CDR2 YSLEER. The CDR3 runs to 16 residues. V lost 0 bases and J lost 4; bases outside the gene matches: 6. In DNA, the CDR3 is TGCGCCAGCAGCCAAGAAGGGGCAGGGGGCCCAGATACGCAGTATTTT. Its translation is CASSQEGAGGPDTQYF.

This chain connects TRBV5-6 to TRBJ2-1, with 8 bases that match TRBD2. Germline CDR1 reads SGHDT; CDR2 reads YYEEEE. This CDR3 region has 16 residues. The trim removed 6 bases at V and 9 bases at J, leaving 17 bases unmatched. CDR3 residues: CASTRLEVSGIGEQFF. In DNA, the CDR3 is TGTGCCAGCACCCGGCTGGAGGTTAGCGGGATTGGTGAGCAGTTCTTC.

The rearrangement joins TRBV12-5 to TRBJ2-3; 7 nucleotides match TRBD2. Per the germline V gene, CDR1 is LGHNT and CDR2 is FRNRAP. V dropped 6 bases and J dropped 0; count of bases not matched to a gene: 9. This CDR3 comprises 16 residues. The CDR3 loop is CASGRGSGASTDTQYF. The CDR3 bases are TGTGCTAGTGGCCGGGGGAGCGGGGCTAGCACAGATACGCAGTATTTT.

The chain has TRBV30 and TRBJ1-2; a weak D match, TRBD1 (6 bases). Germline CDR1 and CDR2: GTSNPN and SVGIG (reference sequence). CDR3 size: 14 residues. V gave up 4 bases and J gave up 4 bases, with 16 bases separating them. The CDR3, as DNA: TGTGCCTGGATTCGGCCAGGGGTCATCTATGGCTACACCTTC. It translates to CAWIRPGVIYGYTF.

This clone was recorded once. The genes are TRBV6-1 and TRBJ2-2; D perhaps matches TRBD1 (6 bases). Germline CDR1 reads MNHNS; CDR2 reads SASEGT. Deletions cut 8 bases from V and 1 base from J, with 14 bases between. The CDR3 is made up of 15 amino acids. The CDR3 bases are TGTGCCAGCCCCCCGGACAGATTGAACACCGGGGAGCTGTTTTTT. Residues: CASPPDRLNTGELFF.

The V gene is TRBV7-2, the J gene TRBJ2-3, with 7 bases aligning to TRBD2. CDR3 size: 14 residues. Losses at the gene ends were 6 bases for V and 4 bases for J; bases not matched to a gene: 7. CDR1 and CDR2 (germline): SGHTA, FQGNSA. The CDR3 coding sequence is TGTGCCAGCAGTAATTCTGGGAGGGCAGATACGCAGTATTTT. Residues: CASSNSGRADTQYF.